The entry below gives a single T cell receptor beta chain sequence along with its context. These data come from a study of blood T cell repertoires in COVID-19. Background on the study: In each case, the material was cDNA or gDNA derived from T cells, B-cell-depleted T cells, or PBMCs.

This CDR3 spans 17 amino acids. Germline CDR1 and CDR2: LNHDA and SQIVND (reference sequence). The V gene lost 2 bases and the J gene lost 5 bases, with 21 bases spanning the gap. In the authors' workflow: It was from reference gene primer amplification that nucleated cell counts were estimated. Sequencing used immunoSEQ multiplex PCR; TCRdb keeps in-frame clones, though not all of them. V and J calls and clone size come straight from that table; D and trimming were deduced from the DNA. The sample consists of about 250,000 clones, 70% to 90% of them appearing once. The receptor's source is a man in his late teens or twenties with active or convalescent COVID-19. The sequenced sample was peripheral blood. J is TRBJ1-1 and V is TRBV19; possibly TRBD1 for D (5 bases). In DNA form, the CDR3 reads TGTGCCAGTAGTATATATAGGTCGGGTCGGGGGTTGACTGAAGCTTTCTTT. This sequence encodes CASSIYRSGRGLTEAFF.